The entry that follows covers one T cell receptor beta chain sequence. As yet, its antigen is unknown. Ophthalmopathy cases scored 3 or more on the Clinical Activity Score and 4 or more on NOSPECS grade, with duration below 3 months. It was uncontrolled infection, other autoimmune disease, pregnancy or lactation that excluded patients. The PBMCs were sourced from fresh peripheral blood (around 9.3 ml). TCR beta CDR3 regions were amplified from RNA. With the HTBI primer set, the TCR CDR3 went through a first round of RT-PCR. MiXCR was run by TCRdb on the multiplex PCR reads, yielding one entry per CDR3 protein. Of 250,000 to 400,000 distinct CDR3 sequences in the sample, roughly 13% were seen once. Trimming took 1 base from V and 1 from J; bases not matched to a gene: 5. This CDR3 spans 17 amino acids. Germline CDR1 is SGHKS and CDR2 is YYEKEE (reference sequence). The record originates from a study of T cells in Graves' hyperthyroidism and ophthalmopathy. Study outcomes and limitations: Ophthalmopathy was model-predicted a median roughly six months pre-onset.

The chain combines TRBV5-5 with TRBJ2-2; TRBD2 agrees at 9 bases. The clonotype comes from a woman in her forties with Graves' ophthalmopathy. The sequencing sample was made of blood. Here the CDR3 reads CASSLIKTSGNTGELFF. Here the CDR3 DNA reads TGTGCCAGCAGCTTGATAAAGACTAGCGGGAACACCGGGGAGCTGTTTTTT.